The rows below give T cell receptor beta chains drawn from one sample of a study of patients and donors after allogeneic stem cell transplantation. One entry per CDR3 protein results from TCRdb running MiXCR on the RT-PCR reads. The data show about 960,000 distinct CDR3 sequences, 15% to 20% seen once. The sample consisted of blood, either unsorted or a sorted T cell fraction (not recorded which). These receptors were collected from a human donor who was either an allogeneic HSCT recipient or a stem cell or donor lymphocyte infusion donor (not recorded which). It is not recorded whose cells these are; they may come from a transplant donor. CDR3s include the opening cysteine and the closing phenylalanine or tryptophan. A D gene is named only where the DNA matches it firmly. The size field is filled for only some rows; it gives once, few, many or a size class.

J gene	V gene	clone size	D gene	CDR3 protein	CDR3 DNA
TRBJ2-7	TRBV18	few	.	CASSPPVREYEQYF	TGTGCCAGCTCACCACCGGTTCGCGAGTACGAGCAGTACTTC
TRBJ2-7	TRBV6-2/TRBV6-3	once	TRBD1	CASTTRGSRYEQYF	TGTGCCAGCACCACCAGGGGGTCTCGTTACGAGCAGTACTTC
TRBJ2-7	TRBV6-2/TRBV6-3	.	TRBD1	CASSRPATGGLYEQYF	TGTGCCAGCAGCCGTCCTGCGACAGGGGGCTTGTACGAGCAGTACTTC
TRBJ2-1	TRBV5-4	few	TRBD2	CASTLRAGVNEQFF	TGTGCCAGCACCCTGCGTGCGGGGGTCAATGAGCAGTTCTTC
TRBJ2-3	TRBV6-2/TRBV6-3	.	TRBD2	CASSYSGLVPDTQYF	TGTGCCAGCAGTTACTCGGGACTAGTCCCAGATACGCAGTATTTT
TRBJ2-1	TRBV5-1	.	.	CASSPKFSTTISYNEQFF	TGCGCCAGCAGCCCGAAGTTCTCGACGACCATCTCCTACAATGAGCAGTTCTTC
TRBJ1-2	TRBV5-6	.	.	CASSLEKDYGYTF	TGTGCCAGCAGCTTGGAGAAAGACTATGGCTACACCTTC
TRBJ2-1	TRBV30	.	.	CAWSAGTALPNEQFF	TGTGCCTGGAGTGCAGGGACCGCCCTTCCCAATGAGCAGTTCTTC
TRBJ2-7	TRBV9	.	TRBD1	CASSVGTGGFEQYF	TGTGCCAGCAGCGTTGGGACAGGGGGGTTTGAGCAGTACTTC
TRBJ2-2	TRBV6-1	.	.	CASSEYRATGELFF	TGTGCCAGCAGTGAGTACAGGGCGACCGGGGAGCTGTTTTTT
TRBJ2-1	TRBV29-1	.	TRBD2	CSVVWLAGGNEQFF	TGCAGCGTTGTATGGCTAGCGGGGGGAAATGAGCAGTTCTTC
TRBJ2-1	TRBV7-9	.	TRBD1	CASSSDRGAYNEQFF	TGTGCCAGCAGCTCCGACAGGGGGGCCTACAATGAGCAGTTCTTC
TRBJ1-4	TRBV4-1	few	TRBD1	CASSQAGQGAGGEKLFF	TGCGCCAGCAGCCAAGCGGGACAGGGGGCGGGAGGTGAAAAACTGTTTTTT